The clone carrying this TCR beta chain turned up a few times. Its antigen is as yet unknown. These data originate in a study of response to subunit inactivated influenza vaccine. TCRdb re-called the RT-PCR reads with MiXCR, one entry per CDR3 protein. The sample records about 650,000 distinct CDR3 sequences, about 15% being singletons. From germline, CDR1 is SEHNR and CDR2 FQNEAQ (reference sequence). The CDR3 spans 15 residues. The V end lost 5 bases, the J end lost 3 bases, and 16 bases lay between the germline ends. Study-wide points: Each seasonal influenza vaccination, the authors suggested, recruits few new T cells.

The receptor was isolated from a man aged 45-65 years who received an inactivated influenza vaccine. The material was PBMCs from blood, obtained around 14 days before vaccination. The chain joins TRBV7-9 to TRBJ1-2, with a weak D call TRBD1 (6 bases). The CDR3 region is CASSGGAGTHYGYTF. CDR3 nucleotide sequence: TGTGCCAGCAGCGGGGGGGCAGGGACTCACTATGGCTACACCTTC.